The source of this T cell receptor (beta chain) is a study of PD-L1 blockade in urothelial cancer. The overall study: The authors examined blood 3 weeks (second dose) and 6 weeks after treatment start. Per blood sample, T cells had a median of around 150,000.

The assay was immunoSEQ multiplex PCR, and TCRdb's table has in-frame clones only and misses some. The sample lists about 90,000 clones; 90% were seen once. Overall study results and limits: The study found that durable-benefit patients expanded tumor-associated blood clones more at 3 weeks.

Note on this clone: Its target is not known.

Pretreatment sampling and on-treatment sampling together yielded between 1 and 8 samples for each patient. Sequences were derived from PBMCs, sampled around atezolizumab (anti-PD-L1) treatment. This receptor was identified in a man in his fifties or sixties with urothelial cancer.

The CDR3 protein is CASSLVGPPYEQYF. The CDR3, as DNA: TGCGCCAGCAGCTTGGTGGGGCCCCCCTACGAGCAGTACTTC. V and J are TRBV5-1 and TRBJ2-7; D might be TRBD1 (5 bases). With 0 bases removed from V and 2 bases from J, the gap between germline ends came to 9 bases. The CDR3 is 14 residues long. Germline values: CDR1 SGHRS, CDR2 YFSETQ.